The present TCR beta chain was sequenced within a study of blood T cell repertoires in COVID-19. Background on the study: Acute and convalescent COVID-19 specimens originated in the United States, Italy and Spain. PBMCs, B-cell-depleted T cells, or T cells provided the cDNA or gDNA that made up the material.

As processed by the authors: From reference gene primer amplification, estimates of nucleated cell counts were derived. Sequencing used immunoSEQ multiplex PCR; TCRdb keeps in-frame clones, though not all of them. V, J and clone size are those of that table, while D and trimming were read from the DNA. The data show 210,000 or so clones, about 89% seen once. This clone is a singleton in its sample. The limits of the CDR3 on the DNA are not certain, so only TCRdb's listed CDR3 is given. Germline V lookup: CDR1 SQVTM, CDR2 ANQGSEA. The CDR3 is made up of 12 amino acids, end residues included. The sequence came from a woman aged 35 to 49 with acute or convalescent COVID-19. This rearrangement joins TRBV29-1 to TRBJ1-2; TRBD1 is the table's D call and was not checked against the DNA. The sample consisted of peripheral blood. CDR3 protein: CSVVGQGIVLLF.